One sample yielded the 25 T cell receptor beta chains listed below, sequenced in a study of blood T cell repertoires in COVID-19. Measured with immunoSEQ multiplex PCR; TCRdb has only the in-frame clones, and not every one. This sample has fewer than 250,000 clones, with around 81% found just once. The sequenced sample consisted of PBMCs or T cells enriched from blood (not recorded which). These receptors were collected from a woman in her fifties or sixties with acute COVID-19.

The chain joins TRBV6-5 to TRBJ1-2; 10 bases are a match to TRBD1. Germline CDR1 MNHEY, CDR2 SVGAGI. The CDR3 totals 14 residues. V gave up 6 bases and J gave up 2 bases; unmatched junction bases: 3. This CDR3 reads CASSPGQGNYGYTF. CDR3 DNA sequence: TGTGCCAGCAGCCCGGGACAGGGGAACTATGGCTACACCTTC.

The rearrangement uses TRBV15 and TRBJ1-2, with D possibly TRBD1 on 6 matching bases. V was shortened by 7 bases and J by 5 bases, with 17 bases between the two germline ends. Germline loops: CDR1 LNHNV, CDR2 YYDKDF (reference sequence). The CDR3 runs 14 residues. The CDR3 sequence is CATTINRDAYGYTF. Written as DNA, the CDR3 is TGTGCCACCACCATCAACAGGGATGCGTATGGCTACACCTTC.

This clone was seen a few times. V usage is TRBV24-1 and J usage is TRBJ2-2, with 7 bases lining up with TRBD1. The CDR3 runs 13 residues. V shed 10 bases and J 6 bases; nucleotides not matched to a gene: 7. Looked up from germline, CDR1 is KGHDR and CDR2 is SFDVKD. Written as DNA, the CDR3 is TGTGCCACTAGACAGGGAGTAGCCGGGGAGCTGTTTTTT. As protein: CATRQGVAGELFF.

The chain links TRBV12-5 to TRBJ2-7, with D perhaps TRBD2 (6 bases). The CDR3 totals 15 residues. The germline V and J ends were trimmed by 5 bases and 5 bases, with 19 bases remaining between them. Germline V lookup: CDR1 LGHNT, CDR2 FRNRAP. The CDR3 DNA reads TGTGCTAGTGGTCCCCTCCCCGGGGGTAGGGACGAGCAGTACTTC. This translates into CASGPLPGGRDEQYF.

V gene TRBV7-2 combines with J gene TRBJ1-2, with 7 bases that match TRBD1. CDR3 size: 15 residues. The junction had 6 bases not matched to a gene; V was cut back by 5 bases and J by 0 bases. Germline V lookup: CDR1 SGHTA, CDR2 FQGNSA. The CDR3 DNA reads as TGTGCCAGCAGCCCAAGAGGGGGCGCTAACTATGGCTACACCTTC. It translates to CASSPRGGANYGYTF.

The rearrangement uses TRBV7-2 and TRBJ1-5; a weak D match, TRBD1 (6 bases). The V gene's germline CDR1 is SGHTA and CDR2 FQGNSA. There are 15 residues in the CDR3. Trimming took 6 bases from V and 2 from J, leaving 14 bases between them. The CDR3, as DNA: TGTGCCAGCAGGCTTGGAGGGGGGGGCAATCAGCCCCAGCATTTT. Amino acids: CASRLGGGGNQPQHF.

V usage is TRBV6-2 or TRBV6-3 and J usage is TRBJ1-5, with a tentative D call TRBD1 (5 bases). The germline CDR1 and CDR2 sequences are MNHEY and SVGEGT. This CDR3 region has 14 residues. Trimming pared 5 bases from V and 4 bases from J, leaving 12 bases between. The CDR3 DNA reads TGTGCCAGCAGTGGCCTACAGGTAAATCAGCCCCAGCATTTT. Amino acid sequence: CASSGLQVNQPQHF.

This chain connects TRBV27 to TRBJ1-6; D is possibly TRBD1 (5 bases). CDR3 length equals 14 residues. CDR1 MNHEY and CDR2 SMNVEV come from the germline V gene (reference sequence). V was cut by 7 bases and J by 5 bases, with 12 bases left in between. In DNA, the CDR3 is TGTGCCAGCACCGCGGGACGGAATAATTCACCCCTCCACTTT. As protein: CASTAGRNNSPLHF.

This chain links TRBV29-1 with TRBJ2-4, with D unresolved. Per germline, CDR1 SQVTM and CDR2 ANQGSEA. This CDR3 has 13 amino acids. V was shortened by 4 bases and J by 6 bases, with 13 bases between the two germline ends. The CDR3 reads CSVVGESRNIQYF. CDR3 nucleotide sequence: TGCAGCGTTGTTGGAGAATCGAGAAACATTCAGTACTTC.

The rearrangement joins TRBV10-3 to TRBJ2-7; tentative D call: TRBD2 (5 bases). The CDR3 is made up of 15 amino acids. Germline V gene lookup returns CDR1 ENHRY and CDR2 SYGVKD. V was shortened by 4 bases and J by 2 bases, with 15 bases between the two germline ends. CDR3 sequence (DNA): TGTGCCATCAGTGGTTTCCCGACGGGAACCTACGAGCAGTACTTC. Its translation: CAISGFPTGTYEQYF.

This clone showed up just once. V is TRBV19 and J is TRBJ2-7; perhaps TRBD1 as D (6 bases). Germline V gene data show CDR1 as LNHDA and CDR2 as SQIVND (reference sequence). The V end was cut by 2 bases, the J end by 0 bases, with 11 bases between. The CDR3 spans 15 residues. The CDR3 region is CASSISGRGSYEQYF. The DNA of the CDR3 is TGTGCCAGTAGTATATCAGGCAGGGGCTCCTACGAGCAGTACTTC.

This chain uses TRBV29-1 with TRBJ2-1; 8 nucleotides align to TRBD2. The CDR3 sequence is 13 residues long. Trimming took 4 bases from V and 6 from J; bases not matched to a gene: 5. Germline CDR1 is SQVTM and CDR2 is ANQGSEA. CDR3 residues: CSVGPGGGNEQFF. Here the CDR3 DNA reads TGCAGCGTTGGACCGGGAGGGGGCAATGAGCAGTTCTTC.

This clone appeared a single time. The chain combines TRBV12-3 or TRBV12-4 with TRBJ2-5, with D uncertain. With 6 bases removed from V and 0 bases from J, the gap between germline ends came to 8 bases. This CDR3 is built from 13 residues. Here the CDR3 reads CASRGFNQETQYF. The CDR3 nucleotides are TGTGCCAGCAGGGGCTTTAACCAAGAGACCCAGTACTTC.

This rearrangement joins TRBV5-1 to TRBJ2-7, with D tentatively TRBD2 (5 bases). Trimming stripped 0 bases from V and 5 bases from J, with 9 bases between. Germline V lookup: CDR1 SGHRS, CDR2 YFSETQ. This CDR3 spans 13 amino acids. CDR3 residues: CASSLGPGNEQYF. In nucleotides, the CDR3 is TGCGCCAGCAGCTTGGGCCCGGGAAACGAGCAGTACTTC.

This clone was seen a handful of times. The chain recombines TRBV2 with TRBJ2-7; no clear D gene. The CDR3 runs to 14 residues. The ends were cut back, 1 base at V and 0 bases at J, with 7 bases in the middle. Germline CDR1 and CDR2: SNHLY and FYNNEI. CDR3 sequence (DNA): TGTGCCAGCAGTGAAGGGGCGAACTCCTACGAGCAGTACTTC. Protein: CASSEGANSYEQYF.

The chain couples TRBV5-1 to TRBJ1-1; D remains ambiguous. V dropped 4 bases and J dropped 3 bases, with 13 bases sitting between them. The CDR3 runs to 14 residues. Germline values: CDR1 SGHRS, CDR2 YFSETQ. CDR3 bases: TGCGCCAGCAGCCGGACTGAGGTCGACACTGAAGCTTTCTTT. Residues: CASSRTEVDTEAFF.

This chain uses TRBV11-3 with TRBJ2-3; D perhaps matches TRBD2 (6 bases). Deletions cut 0 bases from V and 1 base from J, with 23 bases between. In germline, CDR1 is SGHNT, CDR2 YENEEA. This CDR3 comprises 20 residues. CDR3: CASSLDGKIRYSGRTDTQYF. CDR3 DNA sequence: TGTGCCAGCAGCTTAGATGGAAAAATCCGATACAGCGGGCGCACAGATACGCAGTATTTT.

The rearrangement joins TRBV10-3 to TRBJ2-5; a weak D match, TRBD2 (5 bases). The CDR3 runs 15 residues. V was cut by 2 bases and J by 5 bases, with 15 bases left in between. CDR1 ENHRY and CDR2 SYGVKD come from the germline V gene. In DNA, the CDR3 is TGTGCCATCAGTGAGCCGGAGGATCTAAGCGAGACCCAGTACTTC. It codes for CAISEPEDLSETQYF.

This clone has a single count. This chain uses TRBV3-1 (or the pseudogene TRBV3-2) with TRBJ2-7; possibly TRBD2 for D (7 bases). The CDR3 is made up of 15 amino acids. The V and J ends lost 5 bases and 12 bases respectively, with 26 bases between them. Per the germline V gene, CDR1 is LGHDT and CDR2 is YNNKEL (reference sequence). The CDR3 protein is CASSEGTGGRYPAYF. In DNA form, the CDR3 reads TGTGCCAGCAGCGAAGGGACGGGGGGCCGTTACCCCGCGTACTTC.

The chain recombines TRBV21-1 with TRBJ1-1. TRBV21-1 is noted as a pseudogene. The CDR3 is 11 residues long. CDR3 nucleotide sequence: TGTGCCAGCAGGTGCCTAGGGGGGGGTTTCTTT. Residues: CASRCLGGGFF.

The rearrangement links TRBV7-8 to TRBJ1-2; TRBD1 agrees at 7 bases. The CDR3 covers 14 residues. The germline V gene has CDR1 SGHVS and CDR2 FQNEAQ. The junction had 4 bases not matched to a gene; V was cut back by 1 base and J by 5 bases. The chain's CDR3 is CASSLEGQRYGYTF. CDR3 in DNA: TGTGCCAGCAGCTTAGAGGGACAGAGATATGGCTACACCTTC.

This clone has just a few counts. CDR3 bases: TGTGCCACCCGGACCGGACAGGGGGGGTCAGATACGCAGTATTTT. It translates to CATRTGQGGSDTQYF. V usage is TRBV24-1 and J usage is TRBJ2-3, with 10 nucleotides matching TRBD1. V shed 9 bases and J 4 bases; nucleotides not matched to a gene: 9. The CDR3 is made up of 15 amino acids. The germline CDR1 and CDR2 sequences are KGHDR and SFDVKD.

The chain links TRBV6-5 to TRBJ2-3, with TRBD2 matching over 8 bases. V was clipped by 4 bases and J by 6 bases; unmatched bases: 6. The CDR3 sequence is 14 residues long. Per the germline V gene, CDR1 is MNHEY and CDR2 is SVGAGI. CDR3 loop: CASSLTGGPDTQYF. DNA for the CDR3: TGTGCCAGCAGTTTAACGGGGGGGCCCGATACGCAGTATTTT.

The CDR3 sequence is CASSKGGAYRGSPLHF. In nucleotides, the CDR3 is TGTGCCAGCAGCAAGGGCGGAGCCTACCGGGGTTCACCCCTCCACTTT. The V call is TRBV7-2, the J call TRBJ1-6; no firm D call. CDR3 length: 16 amino acids. Between the trimmed V and J ends, which lost 5 bases and 9 bases, there was a span of 20 bases. Germline V gene sequence: CDR1 SGHTA, CDR2 FQGNSA.

This clone came up a few times. The chain is built from TRBV6-2 or TRBV6-3 and TRBJ2-3; 8 bases are shared with TRBD2. Germline-derived CDR1 and CDR2 are MNHEY and SVGEGT. The CDR3 covers 16 residues. V trimming: 5 bases; J trimming: 1 base; junction bases outside the gene matches: 8. DNA of the CDR3: TGTGCCAGCAGTCCCCGGGGGACTAGTGGCACAGATACGCAGTATTTT. As protein: CASSPRGTSGTDTQYF.